These 30 T cell receptor beta chains share one sample of origin, sequenced in a study of T cell repertoires in cytomegalovirus infection. Using its own MiXCR run on the reads, TCRdb lists one record per CDR3 protein. The table includes a few hundred thousand distinct CDR3 sequences, 40% to 50% detected once. Antigens for these TCRs are unknown. Sequenced material: cultured PBMCs, taken from culture after CMV antigen stimulation. Receptor source: a human donor in good health (CMV status not recorded). Some clones in this sample may be carry-over from other donors' samples.

V usage is TRBV7-2 and J usage is TRBJ2-2; TRBD2 aligns across 12 bases. The CDR3 extends over 16 amino acids. The ends lost 3 bases at V and 5 bases at J; junction bases unmatched: 4. Germline values: CDR1 SGHTA, CDR2 FQGNSA. Here the CDR3 reads CASSFGLAGRTGELFF. CDR3 nucleotide sequence: TGTGCCAGCAGCTTCGGACTAGCGGGAAGAACCGGGGAGCTGTTTTTT.

V gene TRBV2 combines with J gene TRBJ2-7; the match to TRBD1 covers 8 bases. Germline CDR1 SNHLY, CDR2 FYNNEI. The length of the CDR3 is 15 residues. J gave up 0 bases and V 4 bases, and 5 bases lay outside the gene matches. CDR3 sequence (DNA): TGTGCCAGCAGTGGCGGACAGGGAATCTCCTACGAGCAGTACTTC. It translates to CASSGGQGISYEQYF.

The rearrangement links TRBV19 to TRBJ1-2; D gene unclear. Germline values: CDR1 LNHDA, CDR2 SQIVND (reference sequence). V lost 1 base, J lost 4 bases, and 10 bases lay in between. There are 14 residues in the CDR3. The CDR3 DNA follows: TGTGCCAGTAGTATAGGGAAGACGGTCTATGGCTACACCTTC. The encoded protein is CASSIGKTVYGYTF. The entire variable domain, with the rest obtained from reference TRBV19 and TRBJ1-2, is as follows: DGGITQSPKYLFRKEGQNVTLSCEQNLNHDAMYWYRQDPGQGLRLIYYSQIVNDFQKGDIAEGYSVSREKKESFPLTVTSAQKNPTAFYLCASSIGKTVYGYTFGSGTRLTVV.

In this sample, this clonotype turned up a few times. The rearrangement links TRBV5-1 to TRBJ1-3; 11 nucleotides line up with TRBD1. V shed 2 bases, J shed 2 bases, and the junction held 6 bases outside the gene matches. This CDR3 has 17 amino acids. Germline loops: CDR1 SGHRS, CDR2 YFSETQ. The CDR3 protein is CASSFEGTGGAGNTIYF. CDR3 DNA: TGCGCCAGCAGCTTCGAGGGGACAGGGGGTGCTGGAAACACCATATATTTT.

This chain connects TRBV7-8 to TRBJ2-1; possibly TRBD2 for D (5 bases). Trimming removed 8 bases from V and 4 bases from J, with 18 bases in between. Per germline, CDR1 SGHVS and CDR2 FQNEAQ. This CDR3 contains 15 residues. CDR3 sequence reads: CASRIGLADYNEQFF. The CDR3 nucleotides are TGTGCCAGCCGCATTGGACTCGCAGATTACAATGAGCAGTTCTTC.

The chain uses TRBV7-2 and TRBJ1-2, with D perhaps matching TRBD1 (5 bases). CDR3 length equals 16 residues. Germline CDR1 and CDR2: SGHTA and FQGNSA. V gave up 0 bases and J gave up 3 bases, with 14 bases separating them. In DNA, the CDR3 is TGTGCCAGCAGCTTAGCCGCCTCCCGGGACTACTATGGCTACACCTTC. Encoded protein: CASSLAASRDYYGYTF.

This clonotype was detected only a few times. The chain recombines TRBV6-6 with TRBJ2-7; 7 bases map to TRBD1. In germline, CDR1 is MNHNY, CDR2 SVGAGI (reference sequence). The CDR3 covers 14 residues. With 6 bases clipped from V and 3 bases from J, the junction kept 8 bases outside the gene matches. This CDR3 reads CASRPPGTVYEQYF. The CDR3 DNA reads as TGTGCCAGCAGACCGCCCGGGACAGTCTACGAGCAGTACTTC.

The CDR3 spells CASSPFGTYSYNEQFF. CDR3 nucleotides: TGCGCCAGCAGCCCCTTCGGGACGTACTCCTACAATGAGCAGTTCTTC. The gene calls are TRBV5-1 and TRBJ2-1, with D possibly called TRBD1 or TRBD2 (5 bases each). CDR1 SGHRS and CDR2 YFSETQ come from the germline V gene. The CDR3 loop spans 16 amino acids. V was trimmed by 4 bases and J by 0 bases, leaving 14 bases between them.

The genes are TRBV27 and TRBJ2-3; D not certain. This CDR3 is built from 17 residues. The ends were cut back, 5 bases at V and 0 bases at J, with 18 bases in the middle. Germline V CDR1 and CDR2: MNHEY, SMNVEV (reference sequence). The CDR3 protein is CASSPIHSGFSTDTQYF. Here the CDR3 DNA reads TGTGCCAGCAGTCCCATTCACAGTGGATTTAGCACAGATACGCAGTATTTT.

In its sample, this clonotype was seen once. This chain links TRBV20-1 with TRBJ2-7, with 7 bases fitting TRBD2. The germline CDR1 and CDR2 sequences are DFQATT and SNEGSKA (reference sequence). The CDR3 has 13 amino acids. The trim removed 5 bases at V and 3 bases at J, leaving 7 bases unmatched. The CDR3 sequence is CSASATSFYEQYF. The CDR3 bases are TGCAGTGCTTCAGCGACTAGCTTCTACGAGCAGTACTTC.

The genes are TRBV7-1 and TRBJ1-3; D may be TRBD1 (6 bases). TRBV7-1 is sorted into the ORF group, with uncertain function. V shed 6 bases and J shed 10 bases, with 13 bases lying between them. The CDR3 length is 12 residues. The CDR3 sequence: CASRSTGQTIYF. The CDR3 nucleotides are TGTGCCAGCAGATCCACAGGGCAGACCATATATTTT.

This clonotype showed up just a few times. The V and J genes are TRBV27 and TRBJ1-2; TRBD1 might be the D (5 bases). From germline, CDR1 is MNHEY and CDR2 SMNVEV (reference sequence). Trimming took 6 bases from V and 5 from J, leaving 19 bases between them. The CDR3 consists of 15 residues. The CDR3 DNA is TGTGCCAGCAGCCCCCGGGTACCCGGGGGGTATGGCTACACCTTC. This gives the protein CASSPRVPGGYGYTF.

This clonotype has only a few counts. The rearrangement joins TRBV12-3 or TRBV12-4 to TRBJ2-1; D gene ambiguous. V gave up 2 bases and J gave up 8 bases, with 10 bases separating them. This CDR3 has 13 residues. The CDR3 is CASSLSDLDEQFF. The CDR3 DNA reads as TGTGCCAGCAGTTTATCGGACCTTGATGAGCAGTTCTTC.

This chain uses TRBV7-2 with TRBJ2-3, with TRBD2 identical over 8 bases. This CDR3 has 15 amino acids. J lost 2 bases, V lost 2 bases, and 3 bases had no gene match. The germline gives CDR1 SGHTA, CDR2 FQGNSA. The CDR3 reads CASSLRGGFTDTQYF. The CDR3 bases are TGTGCCAGCAGCTTACGGGGGGGATTCACAGATACGCAGTATTTT.

The gene calls are TRBV27 and TRBJ1-5; D is uncertain. V was pared by 4 bases and J by 3 bases, with 10 bases between. The CDR3 runs to 14 residues. Germline V lookup: CDR1 MNHEY, CDR2 SMNVEV (reference sequence). The CDR3 nucleotides read TGTGCCAGCAGTTCAATGGGCCCCAATCAGCCCCAGCATTTT. Translation gives CASSSMGPNQPQHF.

This clonotype was counted at least ten times. The rearrangement links TRBV7-2 to TRBJ2-7, with TRBD1 identical over 8 bases. The CDR3 loop spans 14 amino acids. The V gene end was trimmed by 5 bases and the J gene end by 6 bases; junction bases not matched to a gene: 9. Germline assignment: CDR1 SGHTA and CDR2 FQGNSA. CDR3 coding DNA: TGTGCCAGCAGCCCCCAAGGGACAGGTCTCGAGCAGTACTTC. As protein: CASSPQGTGLEQYF.

This chain joins TRBV11-2 and TRBJ1-6; no clear D. Germline V CDR1 and CDR2: SGHAT, FQNNGV. Trimming cost V 2 bases and J 8 bases, with 13 bases left between them. The CDR3 extends over 15 amino acids. The CDR3 coding sequence is TGTGCCAGCAGCTTAAGTGCGAAAGCTTATTCACCCCTCCACTTT. It translates to CASSLSAKAYSPLHF.

This clonotype was seen a few times. This chain uses TRBV6-5 with TRBJ1-6; 10 nucleotides agree with TRBD1. This CDR3 contains 16 residues. The J segment lost 10 bases and the V segment lost 0 bases, leaving 6 bases of the junction unmatched. Germline V gene data show CDR1 as MNHEY and CDR2 as SVGAGI. In DNA form, the CDR3 reads TGTGCCAGCAGTTACTCAACCGGGACAGGGGAATCACCCCTCCACTTT. Its translation: CASSYSTGTGESPLHF.

This clonotype was recorded a few times. V gene TRBV7-6 combines with J gene TRBJ2-7, with D maybe TRBD2 (5 bases). The germline V and J ends were trimmed by 5 bases and 0 bases, with 11 bases remaining between them. Germline V CDR1 and CDR2: SGHVS, FNYEAQ. The CDR3 loop spans 14 amino acids. CDR3 sequence (DNA): TGTGCCAGCAGCCAGACGGGATTCTCCTACGAGCAGTACTTC. Amino acids: CASSQTGFSYEQYF.

The chain recombines TRBV2 with TRBJ2-5; 8 bases are shared with TRBD2. The ends lost 6 bases at V and 4 bases at J; junction bases unmatched: 10. This CDR3 spans 15 amino acids. Germline CDR1 and CDR2: SNHLY and FYNNEI. Written as DNA, the CDR3 is TGTGCCAGCAGGGCCCGGGAGGGTATTACAGAGACCCAGTACTTC. Its protein is CASRAREGITETQYF.

This sequence joins TRBV6-1 and TRBJ2-1; possible D gene TRBD2, 7 bases. Germline V gene lookup returns CDR1 MNHNS and CDR2 SASEGT. This CDR3 is 15 amino acids long. Deletions cut 11 bases from V and 4 bases from J, with 21 bases between. CDR3 sequence (DNA): TGTGCCCGCCGCCCTTACGGGGGGCATTACAATGAGCAGTTCTTC. Residues: CARRPYGGHYNEQFF.

This clonotype was counted only a few times. The CDR3 DNA follows: TGTGCCAGCAGCCCCCATACTAGCGGGGGCCACACCGGGGAGCTGTTTTTT. It specifies CASSPHTSGGHTGELFF. This sequence joins TRBV7-6 and TRBJ2-2; 11 bases map to TRBD2. The length of the CDR3 is 17 residues. The germline gives CDR1 SGHVS, CDR2 FNYEAQ. The J segment lost 3 bases and the V segment lost 5 bases, leaving 8 bases of the junction unmatched.

The chain couples TRBV7-2 to TRBJ2-5; D remains ambiguous. This CDR3 is built from 14 residues. V was cut by 5 bases and J by 1 base, with 11 bases left in between. Germline-derived CDR1 and CDR2 are SGHTA and FQGNSA. Written as DNA, the CDR3 is TGTGCCAGCAGCCGGATGGCAGTCCAAGAGACCCAGTACTTC. Amino acids: CASSRMAVQETQYF.

In its sample, this clonotype was seen a few times. The chain is built from TRBV5-6 and TRBJ2-1; 8 nucleotides line up with TRBD2. The CDR3 consists of 14 residues. Germline V CDR1 and CDR2: SGHDT, YYEEEE. V gave up 4 bases and J gave up 10 bases; unmatched junction bases: 10. The CDR3 loop reads CASSRGGGLAEQFF. The CDR3 DNA reads as TGTGCCAGCAGCCGGGGGGGGGGACTGGCGGAGCAGTTCTTC. Looking up the rest from reference TRBV5-6 and TRBJ2-1 gives the full variable domain: DAGVTQSPTHLIKTRGQQVTLRCSPKSGHDTVSWYQQALGQGPQFIFQYYEEEERQRGNFPDRFSGHQFPNYSSELNVNALLLGDSALYLCASSRGGGLAEQFFGPGTRLTVL.

The gene calls are TRBV5-1 and TRBJ1-4, with TRBD1 as a possible D gene (5 bases). Looked up from germline, CDR1 is SGHRS and CDR2 is YFSETQ. The V end lost 1 base, the J end lost 6 bases, and 10 bases lay between the germline ends. The CDR3 runs to 14 residues. The DNA of the CDR3 is TGCGCCAGCAGCTTGAACAGGATACATGAAAAACTGTTTTTT. This translates into CASSLNRIHEKLFF.

This clonotype was detected a few times. The chain couples TRBV6-2 or TRBV6-3 to TRBJ2-3; no reliable D call. The CDR3 consists of 13 residues. The germline V gene encodes CDR1 MNHEY and CDR2 SVGEGT. V was pared by 6 bases and J by 1 base, with 8 bases between. DNA of the CDR3: TGTGCCAGCAGGGACGAGCGCACAGATACGCAGTATTTT. This sequence encodes CASRDERTDTQYF.

This chain uses TRBV6-2 or TRBV6-3 with TRBJ2-1; TRBD2 aligns across 8 bases. The CDR3 runs 16 residues. The V segment lost 4 bases and the J segment 8 bases; nucleotides outside the gene matches: 13. Germline CDR1 reads MNHEY; CDR2 reads SVGEGT. The CDR3 protein is CASSSYGTSKVDEQFF. The CDR3 DNA reads TGTGCCAGCAGTTCCTACGGGACTAGTAAAGTCGATGAGCAGTTCTTC.

The chain employs TRBV12-3 or TRBV12-4 and TRBJ1-1; D call uncertain. V lost 3 bases and J lost 8, with 10 bases in between. The length of the CDR3 is 12 residues. The CDR3 here is CASSFTEREAFF. The CDR3 DNA reads TGTGCCAGCAGTTTCACGGAACGGGAAGCTTTCTTT.

This clonotype appeared a single time. V and J are TRBV2 and TRBJ2-5; D call uncertain. CDR3 length equals 13 residues. Germline V CDR1 and CDR2: SNHLY, FYNNEI. Trimming pared 7 bases from V and 2 bases from J, leaving 11 bases between. The CDR3 loop reads CASTLYQQETQYF. In DNA, the CDR3 is TGTGCCAGCACTCTTTACCAGCAAGAGACCCAGTACTTC.

There are many counts of this clonotype. This rearrangement joins TRBV7-2 to TRBJ2-7; D is unresolved. Germline values: CDR1 SGHTA, CDR2 FQGNSA. V lost 0 bases, J lost 4 bases, and 10 bases lay in between. This CDR3 is 14 amino acids long. In DNA, the CDR3 is TGTGCCAGCAGCTTAGCTACTGGCCCTTACGAGCAGTACTTC. Amino acids: CASSLATGPYEQYF.